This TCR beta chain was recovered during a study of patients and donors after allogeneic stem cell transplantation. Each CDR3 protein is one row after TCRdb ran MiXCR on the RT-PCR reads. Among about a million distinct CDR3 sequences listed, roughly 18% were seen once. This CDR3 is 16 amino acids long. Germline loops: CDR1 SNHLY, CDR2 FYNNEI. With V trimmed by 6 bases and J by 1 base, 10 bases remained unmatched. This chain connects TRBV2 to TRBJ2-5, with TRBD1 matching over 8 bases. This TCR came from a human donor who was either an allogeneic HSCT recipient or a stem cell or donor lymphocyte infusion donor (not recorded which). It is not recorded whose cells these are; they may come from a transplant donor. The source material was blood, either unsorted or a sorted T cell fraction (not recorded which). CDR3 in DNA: TGTGCCAGCAGCCTAGACAGGGGACTGGGCCAAGAGACCCAGTACTTC. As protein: CASSLDRGLGQETQYF.